This TCR beta chain appears in the sequencing data of a study of beta chain features in type 1 diabetes (dated by TCRdb to about 2018). Context from the whole study: Mean age, gender distribution, total cell number and subset yield did not differ between patients and healthy donors. A total of 107,917,701 sorted cells were examined across all samples, and a strong correlation was observed between cell number per subset and RNA yield. The study compared the TCRB repertoires of sorted circulating CD4+ T cell subsets in recently diagnosed type 1 diabetes patients with those in matched healthy donors. Regulatory and stem cell-like memory subsets were isolated from only 8 patients and about eight healthy donors, whereas naive and central memory subsets came from all 30 or so donors.

In the case of this clone: This receptor's antigen is unknown. Nothing much larger sits one base from this clone, and base qualities are not available.

Between the V and J ends, shortened by 9 bases and 0 bases respectively, the junction contains 12 bases. CDR1 is given as MDHEN and CDR2 as SYDVKM, both from the germline V gene. The CDR3 sequence holds 15 residues, the cysteine and phenylalanine included. The sequence is cut down to CDR3 DNA, 45 bases in frame from base 1. Beyond this particular receptor, the publication reports: In all four CD4+ subsets, TCRB CDR3 length was moderately but significantly shorter in type 1 diabetes patients. Because small numbers of individuals were included in the HLA sub-analyses, any influence of HLA type on TCRB rearrangement was left unresolved. Naive, central memory and regulatory TCRB repertoires appeared to be more alike among patients than among healthy donors. Fewer insertions and more nucleotide deletions at VDJ recombination sites were observed in patients with type 1 diabetes, implying thymic rearrangement abnormalities. PCR might favor shorter templates, but patient and control samples were amplified and corrected together, so any skew would affect both groups equally. Sequencing cDNA rather than genomic DNA could over-represent highly expressing activated cells, although activation and CD3 levels did not differ between groups.

Each donor gave one peripheral blood draw, averaging about 120 mL, which was collected into heparinised tubes. Using a panel that included CD45RO, CCR7, CD25, CD127, CD95 and CD27, naive, central memory, regulatory and stem cell-like memory CD4+ T cells were sorted on a BD FACSAria II. Every sorted population had a purity above 95%. PBMCs were isolated right away by Lymphoprep density gradient centrifugation and were stained directly, without culture. So that batch effects would be minimized, each experiment stained and sorted samples in pairs, pairing one healthy donor with one patient. The entire amount of isolated RNA was reverse transcribed using the High Capacity cDNA Reverse Transcription Kit, so the sequenced TCRB transcripts were expressed ones. Naive, central memory and regulatory T cell samples underwent deep immunoSEQ sequencing, averaging about 3.5 million total reads per sample. Sorted cells were lysed in RLT buffer, and RNA was extracted using DNase-treated RNeasy Micro or Mini kits according to cell number. To prevent cross-contamination, every cell subset was processed on its own, while patient and healthy donor samples were processed together. TCRB sequences were amplified from cDNA with the immunoSEQ multiplex PCR, producing 87-bp fragments spanning the CDR3 region. Sequencing of the amplicons was done on the Illumina HiSeq platform. The published analysis was carried out like this. Synthetic template baselines were used to correct PCR bias computationally, reads within Hamming distance 2 were collapsed, and singletons that could not be merged were discarded. Reads were aligned against IMGT so that V, D and J genes, CDR3 length and insertions or deletions at six rearrangement sites could be assigned. Within each subset, clonotype counts were normalized to sorted cell number, after which true diversity and Gini coefficients were computed with the tcR R package. The overlap coefficient, calculated on TCRB nucleotide sequences, was used to quantify repertoire sharing. Out-of-frame TCRB sequences from naive cells were analyzed as a proxy for the pre-selection repertoire. The clones in this table, taken by TCRdb from immuneACCESS, are in-frame only. Not every clone is retained; where verified, under half of the shortfall comes from an unresolved V gene, and the cause of the rest is unknown. V, J and clone size are taken as reported in that table, and D and trimming were inferred from the DNA itself. Here the sample has some 900,000 clones; roughly a sixth occur a single time. 0.023% of the sample is taken by the ten largest.

Sequencing was performed on naive CD4+ T cells from blood. The sample's cell subset or site, from its label and the paper: true naive CD4+ T cells. Rearrangement joined TRBV28 to TRBJ2-6, with the D gene uncertain. This clonotype was obtained from a woman aged 18 to 35 in good health. The base sequence is TGTGCCAGTCACGCAGGTAACTCTGGGGCCAACGTCCTGACTTTC. Its amino acids are CASHAGNSGANVLTF.